The sequence of this T cell receptor (beta chain) was determined in a study of T cells after yellow fever vaccination. TCRdb ran MiXCR on the 5' RACE reads and lists one entry per CDR3 protein. The sample lists approximately 300,000 distinct CDR3 sequences, about 10% occurring once. The V gene end was trimmed by 6 bases and the J gene end by 2 bases; junction bases not matched to a gene: 5. The CDR3 length is 15 residues. The germline gives CDR1 SQVTM, CDR2 ANQGSEA. This chain connects TRBV29-1 to TRBJ2-3; 13 bases line up with TRBD2. Here the sequenced sample was CD4+ T cells sorted from PBMCs, taken 45 days after the yellow fever booster vaccination. The TCR was taken from a man aged 18 to 35 who received the YFV17D yellow fever vaccine. CDR3 DNA sequence: TGCAGCGTGGGGGGGACTAGCGGGGACACAGATACGCAGTATTTT. Protein product: CSVGGTSGDTDTQYF.